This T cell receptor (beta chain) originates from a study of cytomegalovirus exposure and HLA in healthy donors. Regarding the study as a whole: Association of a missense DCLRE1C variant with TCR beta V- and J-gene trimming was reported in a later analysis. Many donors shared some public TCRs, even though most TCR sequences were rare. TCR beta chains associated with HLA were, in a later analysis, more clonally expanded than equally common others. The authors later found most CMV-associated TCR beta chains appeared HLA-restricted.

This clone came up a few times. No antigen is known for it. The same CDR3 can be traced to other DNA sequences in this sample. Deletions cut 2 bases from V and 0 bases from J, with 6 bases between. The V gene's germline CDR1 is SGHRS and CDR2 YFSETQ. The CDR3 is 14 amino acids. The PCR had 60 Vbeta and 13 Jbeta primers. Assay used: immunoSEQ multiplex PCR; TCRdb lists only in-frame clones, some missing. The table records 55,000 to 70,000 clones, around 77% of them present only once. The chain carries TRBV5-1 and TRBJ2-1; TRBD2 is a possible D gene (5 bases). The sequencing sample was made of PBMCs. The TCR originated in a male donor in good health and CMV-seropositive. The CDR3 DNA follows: TGCGCCAGCAGCTTCGGGAACTCCTACAATGAGCAGTTCTTC. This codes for CASSFGNSYNEQFF.